This T cell receptor (beta chain) was observed in a study of blood T cell repertoires in COVID-19. The wider study: Acute and convalescent COVID-19 specimens originated in the United States, Italy and Spain. T cells, B-cell-depleted T cells, or PBMCs provided the cDNA or gDNA that served as material.

In the source study's methods: Amplification of reference gene primers provided the estimated nucleated cell counts. Repertoires were generated with immunoSEQ multiplex PCR, while TCRdb's copy carries only in-frame clones and drops some. That table is the source of V, J and clone size, and D and trimming were worked out from the DNA. The table lists about 59,000 clones, over 75% of them singletons. The length of the CDR3 is 14 residues. J lost 2 bases, V lost 2 bases, and 3 bases had no gene match. Germline assignment: CDR1 GTSNPN and CDR2 SVGIG (reference sequence). V gene TRBV30 combines with J gene TRBJ2-7, with 10 bases lining up with TRBD1. The sample consisted of peripheral blood. The sequence was obtained from a man aged 60-69 years with acute or convalescent COVID-19. The CDR3 DNA follows: TGTGCCTGGAGTAGGACAGGGGGAGCCTACGAGCAGTACTTC. This sequence encodes CAWSRTGGAYEQYF.